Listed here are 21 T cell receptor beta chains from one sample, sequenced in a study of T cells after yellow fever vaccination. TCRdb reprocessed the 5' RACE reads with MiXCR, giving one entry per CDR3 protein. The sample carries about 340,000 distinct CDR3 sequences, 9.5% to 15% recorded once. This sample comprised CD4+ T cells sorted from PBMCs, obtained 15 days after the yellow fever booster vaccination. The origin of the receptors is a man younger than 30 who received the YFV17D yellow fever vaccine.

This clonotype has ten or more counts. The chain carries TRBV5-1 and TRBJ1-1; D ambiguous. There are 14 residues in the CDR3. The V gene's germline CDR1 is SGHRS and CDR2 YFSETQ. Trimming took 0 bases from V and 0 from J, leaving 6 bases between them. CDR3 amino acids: CASSLEDLNTEAFF. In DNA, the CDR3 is TGCGCCAGCAGCTTGGAGGACCTGAACACTGAAGCTTTCTTT.

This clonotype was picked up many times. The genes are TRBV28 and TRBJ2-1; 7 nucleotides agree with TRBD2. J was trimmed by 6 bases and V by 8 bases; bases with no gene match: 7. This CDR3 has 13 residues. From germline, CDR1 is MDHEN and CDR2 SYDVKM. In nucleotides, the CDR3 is TGTGCCAGCTGCATACAGCGGGGCAATGAGCAGTTCTTC. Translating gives CASCIQRGNEQFF.

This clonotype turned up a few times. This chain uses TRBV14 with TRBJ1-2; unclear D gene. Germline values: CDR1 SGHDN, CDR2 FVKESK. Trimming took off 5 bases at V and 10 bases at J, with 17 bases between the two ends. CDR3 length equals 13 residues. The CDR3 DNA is TGTGCCAGCAGCGCGGGTTTGGGTTTTGACTACACCTTC. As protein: CASSAGLGFDYTF.

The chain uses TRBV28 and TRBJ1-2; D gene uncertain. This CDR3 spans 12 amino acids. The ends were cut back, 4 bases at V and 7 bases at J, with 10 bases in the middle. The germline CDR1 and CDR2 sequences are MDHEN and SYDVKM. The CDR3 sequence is CASSSEHSGYTF. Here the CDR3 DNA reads TGTGCCAGCAGTTCGGAACATTCTGGCTACACCTTC.

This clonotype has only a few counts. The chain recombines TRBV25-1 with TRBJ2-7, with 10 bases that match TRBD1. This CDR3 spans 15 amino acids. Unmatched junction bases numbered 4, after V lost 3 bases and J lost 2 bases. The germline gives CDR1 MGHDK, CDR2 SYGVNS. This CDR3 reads CASSDETGGPYEQYF. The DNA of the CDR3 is TGTGCCAGCAGTGATGAGACAGGGGGCCCCTACGAGCAGTACTTC.

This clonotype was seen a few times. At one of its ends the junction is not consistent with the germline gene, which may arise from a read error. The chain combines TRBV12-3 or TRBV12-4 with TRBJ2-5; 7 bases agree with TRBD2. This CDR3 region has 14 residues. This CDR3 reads CASSVAGTQETQYF. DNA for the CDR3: TGTGCCAGCAGTGTAGCGGGCACCCAAGAGACCCAGTACTTC.

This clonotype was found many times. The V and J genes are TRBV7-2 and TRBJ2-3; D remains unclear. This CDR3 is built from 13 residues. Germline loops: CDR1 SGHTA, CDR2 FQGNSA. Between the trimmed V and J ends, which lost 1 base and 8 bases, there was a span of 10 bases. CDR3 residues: CASSLEGPGTQYF. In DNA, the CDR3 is TGTGCCAGCAGCTTAGAGGGCCCCGGTACGCAGTATTTT.

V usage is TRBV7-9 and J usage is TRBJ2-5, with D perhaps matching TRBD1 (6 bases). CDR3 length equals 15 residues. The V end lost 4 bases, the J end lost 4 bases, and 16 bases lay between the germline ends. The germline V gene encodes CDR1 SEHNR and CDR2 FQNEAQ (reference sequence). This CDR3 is CASSSPSGAPETQYF. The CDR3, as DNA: TGTGCCAGCAGCTCGCCTTCAGGGGCCCCAGAGACCCAGTACTTC.

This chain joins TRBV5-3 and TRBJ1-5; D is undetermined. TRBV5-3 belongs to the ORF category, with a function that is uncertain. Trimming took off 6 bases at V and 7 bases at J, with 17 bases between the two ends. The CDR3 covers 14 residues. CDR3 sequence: CARTPRIGGQPQHF. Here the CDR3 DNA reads TGTGCCAGAACGCCCCGGATCGGAGGACAGCCCCAGCATTTT.

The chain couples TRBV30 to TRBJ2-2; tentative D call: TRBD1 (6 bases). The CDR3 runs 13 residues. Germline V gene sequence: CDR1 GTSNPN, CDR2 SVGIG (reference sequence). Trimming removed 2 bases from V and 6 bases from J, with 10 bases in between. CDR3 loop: CAWSIQGAGELFF. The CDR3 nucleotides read TGTGCCTGGAGTATACAGGGCGCCGGGGAGCTGTTTTTT.

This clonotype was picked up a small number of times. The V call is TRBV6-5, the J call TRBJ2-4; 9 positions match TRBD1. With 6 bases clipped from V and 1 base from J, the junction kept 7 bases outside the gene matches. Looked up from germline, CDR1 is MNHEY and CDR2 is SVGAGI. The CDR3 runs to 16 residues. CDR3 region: CASSYTGTGAKNIQYF. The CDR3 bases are TGTGCCAGCAGCTACACCGGGACAGGGGCCAAAAACATTCAGTACTTC.

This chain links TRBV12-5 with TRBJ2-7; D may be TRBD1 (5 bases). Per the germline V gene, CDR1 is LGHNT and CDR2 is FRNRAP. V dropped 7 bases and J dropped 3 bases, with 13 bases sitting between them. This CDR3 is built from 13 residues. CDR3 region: CASAWGGNYEQYF. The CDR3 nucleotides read TGTGCTAGTGCATGGGGCGGAAACTACGAGCAGTACTTC.

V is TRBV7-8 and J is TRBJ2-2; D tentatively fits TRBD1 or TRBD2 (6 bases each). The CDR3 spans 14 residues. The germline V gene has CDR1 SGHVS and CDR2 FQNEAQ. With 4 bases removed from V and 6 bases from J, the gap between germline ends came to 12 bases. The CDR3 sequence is CASSSDRLAGELFF. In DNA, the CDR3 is TGTGCCAGCAGCTCGGACAGACTAGCCGGGGAGCTGTTTTTT.

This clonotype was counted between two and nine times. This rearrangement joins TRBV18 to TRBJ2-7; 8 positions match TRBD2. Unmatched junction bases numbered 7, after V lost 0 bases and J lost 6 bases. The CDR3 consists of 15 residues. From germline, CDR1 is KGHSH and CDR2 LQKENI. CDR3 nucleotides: TGTGCCAGCTCACCACCCACCGGGGGGGCCGGCGAGCAGTACTTC. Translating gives CASSPPTGGAGEQYF.

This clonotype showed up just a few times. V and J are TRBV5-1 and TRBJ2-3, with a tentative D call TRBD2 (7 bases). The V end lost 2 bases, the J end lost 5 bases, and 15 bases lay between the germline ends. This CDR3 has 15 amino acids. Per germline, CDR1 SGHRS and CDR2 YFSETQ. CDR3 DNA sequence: TGCGCCAGCAGCTTTTCCGGGGGGCGGATAGATACGCAGTATTTT. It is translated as CASSFSGGRIDTQYF.

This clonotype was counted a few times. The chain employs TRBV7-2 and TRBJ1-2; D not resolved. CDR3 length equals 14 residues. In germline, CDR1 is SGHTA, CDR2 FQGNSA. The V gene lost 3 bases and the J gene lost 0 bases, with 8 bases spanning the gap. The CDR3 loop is CASSLRVANYGYTF. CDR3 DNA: TGTGCCAGCAGCTTGCGGGTAGCTAACTATGGCTACACCTTC.

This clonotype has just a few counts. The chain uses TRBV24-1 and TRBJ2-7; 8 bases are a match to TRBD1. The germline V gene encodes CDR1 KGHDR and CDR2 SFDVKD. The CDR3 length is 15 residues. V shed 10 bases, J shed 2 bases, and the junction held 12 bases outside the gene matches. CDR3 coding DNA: TGTGCCACTTGTCGGACCCGGGACAGGCCCTACGAGCAGTACTTC. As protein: CATCRTRDRPYEQYF.

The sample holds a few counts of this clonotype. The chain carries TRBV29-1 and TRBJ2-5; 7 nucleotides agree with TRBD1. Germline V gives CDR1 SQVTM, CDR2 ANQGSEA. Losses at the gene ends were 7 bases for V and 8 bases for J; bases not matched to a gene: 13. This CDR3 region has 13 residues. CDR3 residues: CSAGTDNSVTQYF. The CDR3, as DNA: TGCAGCGCCGGGACAGACAATTCTGTAACCCAGTACTTC. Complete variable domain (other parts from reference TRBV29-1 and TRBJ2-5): SAVISQKPSRDICQRGTSLTIQCQVDSQVTMMFWYRQQPGQSLTLIATANQGSEATYESGFVIDKFPISRPNLTFSTLTVSNMSPEDSSIYLCSAGTDNSVTQYFGPGTRLLVL.

The CDR3 loop reads CASRYAGADRTEAFF. CDR3 DNA: TGTGCCAGCAGATACGCGGGAGCAGATCGTACTGAAGCTTTCTTT. The chain is built from TRBV6-5 and TRBJ1-1; D call uncertain. Between the trimmed V and J ends, which lost 6 bases and 5 bases, there was a span of 19 bases. The germline gives CDR1 MNHEY, CDR2 SVGAGI. The CDR3 covers 15 residues.

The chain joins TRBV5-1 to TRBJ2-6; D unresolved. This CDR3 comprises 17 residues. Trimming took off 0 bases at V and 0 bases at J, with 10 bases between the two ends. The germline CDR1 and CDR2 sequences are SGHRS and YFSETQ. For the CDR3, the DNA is TGCGCCAGCAGCTTGGGGCATCACAACTCTGGGGCCAACGTCCTGACTTTC. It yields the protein CASSLGHHNSGANVLTF.

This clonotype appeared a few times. The CDR3 DNA sequence: TGTGCCAGCAGCCAAGAGGAATGGAACACTGAAGCTTTCTTT. Protein sequence: CASSQEEWNTEAFF. J is TRBJ1-1 and V is TRBV3-1; D call uncertain. Germline CDR1 and CDR2: LGHDT and YNNKEL (reference sequence). The CDR3 is 14 amino acids. The germline V and J ends were trimmed by 0 bases and 1 base, with 6 bases remaining between them.